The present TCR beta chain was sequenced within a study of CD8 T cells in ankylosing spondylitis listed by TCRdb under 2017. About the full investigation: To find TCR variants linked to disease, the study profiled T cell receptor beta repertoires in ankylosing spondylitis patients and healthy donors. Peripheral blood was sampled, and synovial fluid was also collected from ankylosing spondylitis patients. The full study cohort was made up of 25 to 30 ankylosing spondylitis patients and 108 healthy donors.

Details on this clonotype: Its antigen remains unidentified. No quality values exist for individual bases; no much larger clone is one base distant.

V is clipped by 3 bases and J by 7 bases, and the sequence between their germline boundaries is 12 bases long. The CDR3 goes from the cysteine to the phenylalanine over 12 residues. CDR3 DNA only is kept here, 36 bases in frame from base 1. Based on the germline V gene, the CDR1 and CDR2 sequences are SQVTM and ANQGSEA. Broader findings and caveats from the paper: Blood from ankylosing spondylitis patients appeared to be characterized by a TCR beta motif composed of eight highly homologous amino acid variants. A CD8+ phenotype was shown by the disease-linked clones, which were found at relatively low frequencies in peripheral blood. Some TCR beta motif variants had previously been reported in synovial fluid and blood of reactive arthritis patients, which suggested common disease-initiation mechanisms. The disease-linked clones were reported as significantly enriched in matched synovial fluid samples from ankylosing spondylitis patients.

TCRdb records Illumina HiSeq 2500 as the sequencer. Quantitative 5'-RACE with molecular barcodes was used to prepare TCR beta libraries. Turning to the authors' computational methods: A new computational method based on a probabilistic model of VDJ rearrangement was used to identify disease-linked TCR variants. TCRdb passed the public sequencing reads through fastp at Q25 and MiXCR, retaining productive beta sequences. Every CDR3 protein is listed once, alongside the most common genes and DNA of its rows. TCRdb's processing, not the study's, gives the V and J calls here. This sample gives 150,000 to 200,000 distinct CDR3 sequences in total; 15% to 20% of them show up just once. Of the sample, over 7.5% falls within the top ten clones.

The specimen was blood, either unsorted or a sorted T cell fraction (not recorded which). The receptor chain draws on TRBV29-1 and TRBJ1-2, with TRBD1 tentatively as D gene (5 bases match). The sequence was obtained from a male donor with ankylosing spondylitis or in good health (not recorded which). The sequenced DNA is TGCAGCGTTGAGGGTAGGGGACGTGGCTACACCTTC. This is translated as CSVEGRGRGYTF. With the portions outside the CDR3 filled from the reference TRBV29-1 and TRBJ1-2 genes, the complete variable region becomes SAVISQKPSRDICQRGTSLTIQCQVDSQVTMMFWYRQQPGQSLTLIATANQGSEATYESGFVIDKFPISRPNLTFSTLTVSNMSPEDSSIYLCSVEGRGRGYTFGSGTRLTVV.